Below are 5 T cell receptor beta chains sequenced from a single sample in a study of cytomegalovirus exposure and HLA in healthy donors listed by TCRdb under 2017. The library relied on the immunoSEQ multiplex PCR assay. For the multiplex PCR, a mixture combining 60 forward primers for TCR Vbeta segments and 13 reverse primers for TCR Jbeta segments was used. TCRdb mirrors the immuneACCESS table, restricted to in-frame sequences. Some clones are absent from its copies; in checked studies, under half trace to an unresolved V gene, and the reason for the others is unknown. The sample table holds about 130,000 clones. The ten largest clones capture 2% of the sample. The sample comprised PBMCs. The receptors come from a woman aged 60-75 years in good health and CMV-seronegative.

J is TRBJ2-7 and V is TRBV7-9, with 12 bases aligning to TRBD2. The length of the CDR3 is 15 residues. CDR1 and CDR2 (germline): SEHNR, FQNEAQ (reference sequence). With 4 bases clipped from V and 0 bases from J, the junction kept 1 base outside the gene matches. In nucleotides, the CDR3 is TGTGCCAGCAGCTCGGGACTAGCGGGCTCCTACGAGCAGTACTTC. Amino acid sequence: CASSSGLAGSYEQYF.

V usage is TRBV29-1 and J usage is TRBJ2-1, with 13 positions matching TRBD2. This CDR3 is built from 16 residues. Germline V gene sequence: CDR1 SQVTM, CDR2 ANQGSEA. V trimming: 6 bases; J trimming: 0 bases; junction bases outside the gene matches: 5. CDR3 DNA: TGCAGCGTGGGAGGGACTAGCGGGGACTCCTACAATGAGCAGTTCTTC. Translated, it gives CSVGGTSGDSYNEQFF.

V usage is TRBV4-2 and J usage is TRBJ1-4, with 8 nucleotides matching TRBD1. Germline CDR1 reads LGHNA; CDR2 reads YNFKEQ. This CDR3 is built from 15 residues. The V segment lost 3 bases and the J segment 8 bases; nucleotides outside the gene matches: 8. The CDR3 is CASSQPTGEGEKLFF. CDR3 nucleotide sequence: TGTGCCAGCAGCCAGCCGACAGGGGAAGGAGAAAAACTGTTTTTT.

The chain joins TRBV21-1 to TRBJ1-5. TRBV21-1 is recorded as a pseudogene. The CDR3 contains 11 residues. This CDR3 reads CASIERQPQHF. The CDR3 nucleotides are TGTGCCAGCATTGAGCGACAGCCCCAGCATTTT.

The chain joins TRBV30 to TRBJ1-3; no clear D. The CDR3 has 12 amino acids. Germline V CDR1 and CDR2: GTSNPN, SVGIG (reference sequence). V lost 6 bases and J lost 7, with 13 bases in between. CDR3 in DNA: TGTGCCTGCTCGGGGATCCGGAACACCATATATTTT. Translated, it gives CACSGIRNTIYF.